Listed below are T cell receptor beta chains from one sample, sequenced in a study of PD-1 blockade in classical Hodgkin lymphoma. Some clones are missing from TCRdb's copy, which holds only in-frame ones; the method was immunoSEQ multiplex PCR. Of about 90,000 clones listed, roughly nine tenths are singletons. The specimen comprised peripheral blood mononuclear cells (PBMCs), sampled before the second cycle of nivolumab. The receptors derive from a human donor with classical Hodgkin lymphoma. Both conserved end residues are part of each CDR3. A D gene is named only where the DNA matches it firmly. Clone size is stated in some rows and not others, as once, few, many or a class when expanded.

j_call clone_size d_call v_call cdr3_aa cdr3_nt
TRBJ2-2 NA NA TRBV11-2 CASSGDWRENTGELFF TGTGCCAGCAGTGGGGATTGGAGGGAGAACACCGGGGAGCTGTTTTTT
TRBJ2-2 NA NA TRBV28 CASSEVDPAGELFF TGTGCCAGCAGTGAGGTGGATCCGGCCGGGGAGCTGTTTTTT
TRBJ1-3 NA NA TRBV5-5 CASSLGDVQYSGNTIYF TGTGCCAGCAGCTTGGGGGATGTCCAATACTCTGGAAACACCATATATTTT
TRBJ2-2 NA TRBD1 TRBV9 CASSVAVVGQGTGELFF TGTGCCAGCAGCGTAGCGGTAGTTGGACAGGGGACCGGGGAGCTGTTTTTT
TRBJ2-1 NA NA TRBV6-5 CASSSSLNEQFF TGTGCCAGCAGTTCCAGCCTCAATGAGCAGTTCTTC
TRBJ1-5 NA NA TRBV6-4 CASSAEDGQPQHF TGTGCCAGCAGTGCGGAGGACGGGCAGCCCCAGCATTTT
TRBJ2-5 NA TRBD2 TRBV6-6 CASSLGGDVETQYF TGTGCCAGCAGCCTGGGGGGGGACGTGGAGACCCAGTACTTC
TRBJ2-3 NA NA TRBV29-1 CSVLDTDTQYF TGCAGCGTTTTAGATACAGATACGCAGTATTTT
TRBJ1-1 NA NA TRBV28 CAILREDTEAFF TGTGCCATCTTGAGGGAGGACACTGAAGCTTTCTTT
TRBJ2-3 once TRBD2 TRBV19 CASSELAGGSDTQYF TGTGCCAGTAGCGAATTAGCGGGGGGATCAGATACGCAGTATTTT
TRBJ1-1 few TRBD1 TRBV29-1 CSVEVVGRGPGGLMNTEAFF TGCAGCGTTGAAGTGGTCGGCAGGGGGCCGGGGGGGCTAATGAACACTGAAGCTTTCTTT
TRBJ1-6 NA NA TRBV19 CASNQWDNSPLHF TGTGCCAGTAATCAGTGGGATAATTCACCCCTCCACTTT
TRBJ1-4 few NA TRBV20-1 CSAKSGEKLFF TGCAGTGCTAAGTCAGGGGAAAAACTGTTTTTT
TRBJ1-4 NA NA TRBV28 CASSLQSVGKLFF TGTGCCAGCAGTTTACAGTCTGTCGGAAAACTGTTTTTT
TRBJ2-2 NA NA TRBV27 CASSSSHREWAGELFF TGTGCCAGCAGTTCGTCCCACAGGGAGTGGGCCGGGGAGCTGTTTTTT
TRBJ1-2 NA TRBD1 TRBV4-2 CASSQGQGSHYGYTF TGTGCCAGCAGCCAAGGACAGGGGTCTCACTATGGCTACACCTTC
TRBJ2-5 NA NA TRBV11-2 CASSFTGSGGNQETQYF TGTGCCAGCAGCTTTACAGGGAGTGGGGGGAACCAAGAGACCCAGTACTTC
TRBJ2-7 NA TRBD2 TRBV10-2 CASSKTSGPYEQYF TGCGCCAGCAGTAAGACTAGCGGACCTTACGAGCAGTACTTC
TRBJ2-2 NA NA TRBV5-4 CASSLDSPNTGELFF TGTGCCAGCAGCTTGGACAGCCCGAACACCGGGGAGCTGTTTTTT
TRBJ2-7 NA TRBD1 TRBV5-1 CASSLGQGFSYEQYF TGCGCCAGCAGCTTGGGACAGGGGTTCTCCTACGAGCAGTACTTC
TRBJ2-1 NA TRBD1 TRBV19 CAREGQGPPYNEQFF TGTGCCAGAGAAGGACAGGGGCCGCCCTACAATGAGCAGTTCTTC
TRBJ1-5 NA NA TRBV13 CASSLGRANQPQHF TGTGCCAGCAGCTTGGGCCGGGCCAATCAGCCCCAGCATTTT
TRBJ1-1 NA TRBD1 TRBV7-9 CASSVVGRTGKTEAFF TGTGCCAGCAGTGTAGTGGGTCGGACAGGGAAGACTGAAGCTTTCTTT
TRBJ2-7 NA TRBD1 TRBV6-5 CASSYTLWTGVNEQYF TGTGCCAGCAGTTACACCCTTTGGACAGGGGTAAACGAGCAGTACTTC
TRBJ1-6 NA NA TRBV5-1 CASSLDGTYNSPLHF TGCGCCAGCAGCTTGGACGGGACATATAATTCACCCCTCCACTTT
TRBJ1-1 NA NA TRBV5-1 CASSLAPGEAFF TGCGCCAGCAGCTTGGCCCCTGGGGAGGCTTTCTTT
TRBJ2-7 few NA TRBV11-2 CASSRWGEDEQYF TGTGCCAGCAGCCGTTGGGGGGAAGACGAGCAGTACTTC
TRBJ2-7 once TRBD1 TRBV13 CASSPRTGWEQYF TGTGCCAGCAGCCCCCGGACAGGCTGGGAGCAGTACTTC
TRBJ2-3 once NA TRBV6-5 CASSSRPWGTDTQYF TGTGCCAGCAGTTCTCGGCCGTGGGGGACAGATACGCAGTATTTT
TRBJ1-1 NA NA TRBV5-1 CASSPDSIYMNTEAFF TGCGCCAGCAGCCCGGACAGCATATACATGAACACTGAAGCTTTCTTT
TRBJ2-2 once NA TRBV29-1 CSGEYTGELFF TGCAGCGGTGAATACACCGGGGAGCTGTTTTTT
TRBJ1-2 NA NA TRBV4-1 CASSQDGARTGYTF TGCGCCAGCAGCCAAGATGGGGCGAGGACGGGCTACACCTTC
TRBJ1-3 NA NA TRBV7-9 CARGDAANSGNTIYF TGTGCCAGAGGGGATGCGGCAAACTCTGGAAACACCATATATTTT
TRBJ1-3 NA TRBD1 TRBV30 CAIGTGGGNTIYF TGTGCCATCGGGACAGGTGGTGGAAACACCATATATTTT
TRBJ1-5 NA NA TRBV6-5 CASSYSHRNNQPQHF TGTGCCAGCAGTTACTCTCACCGCAATAACCAGCCCCAGCATTTT
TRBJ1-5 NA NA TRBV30 CAWSVGRGIQPQHF TGTGCCTGGAGTGTAGGGCGGGGAATTCAGCCCCAGCATTTT
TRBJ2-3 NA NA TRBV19 CASSIPGGGSTDTQYF TGTGCCAGTAGTATTCCCGGCGGTGGGAGCACAGATACGCAGTATTTT
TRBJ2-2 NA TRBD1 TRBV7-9 CASSLRDRPFGELFF TGTGCCAGCAGCCTCCGGGACAGGCCATTCGGGGAGCTGTTTTTT
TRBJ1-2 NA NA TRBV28 CASSTRTAYNYGYTF TGTGCCAGCAGTACCCGGACAGCATATAACTATGGCTACACCTTC
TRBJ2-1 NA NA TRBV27 CASSLSKDNEQFF TGTGCCAGCAGTTTATCGAAAGACAATGAGCAGTTCTTC
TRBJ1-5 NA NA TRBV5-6 CASSLWDGGGNQPQHF TGTGCCAGCAGCTTGTGGGATGGGGGAGGCAATCAGCCCCAGCATTTT
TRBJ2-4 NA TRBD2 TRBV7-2 CASSILRLAGENIQYF TGTGCCAGCAGCATCCTTAGACTAGCGGGGGAAAACATTCAGTACTTC
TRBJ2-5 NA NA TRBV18 CASSPGWGMTETQYF TGTGCCAGCTCACCCGGCTGGGGGATGACCGAGACCCAGTACTTC
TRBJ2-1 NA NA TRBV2 CASSEWWVQGIDEQFF TGTGCCAGCAGTGAATGGTGGGTACAGGGAATAGATGAGCAGTTCTTC
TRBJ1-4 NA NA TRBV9 CASSPWDKRVEKLFF TGTGCCAGCAGCCCCTGGGACAAACGGGTCGAAAAACTGTTTTTT
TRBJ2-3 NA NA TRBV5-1 CASSGTAGDFTDTQYF TGCGCCAGCAGCGGGACTGCAGGGGACTTCACAGATACGCAGTATTTT
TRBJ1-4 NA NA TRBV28 CASSLLYEKLFF TGTGCCAGCAGTCTATTATACGAAAAACTGTTTTTT
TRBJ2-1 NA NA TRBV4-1 CASSQESGSKYNEQFF TGCGCCAGCAGCCAAGAATCGGGGAGCAAGTACAATGAGCAGTTCTTC
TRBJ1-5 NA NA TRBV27 CASSLSGYSGNQPQHF TGTGCCAGCAGTTTATCCGGGTATAGCGGGAATCAGCCCCAGCATTTT
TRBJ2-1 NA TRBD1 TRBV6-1 CASSQPGQGNNEQFF TGTGCCAGCAGTCAACCGGGACAGGGCAACAATGAGCAGTTCTTC
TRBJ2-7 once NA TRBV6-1 CASSEEGIPRGYEQYF TGTGCCAGCAGTGAAGAGGGCATCCCGCGGGGATACGAGCAGTACTTC
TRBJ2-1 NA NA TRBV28 CASSSLSRDEQFF TGTGCCAGCAGTTCCTTGTCACGAGATGAGCAGTTCTTC
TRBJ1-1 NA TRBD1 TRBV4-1 CASSQDPPDRGEYTEAFF TGCGCCAGCAGCCAAGACCCCCCGGACAGGGGGGAGTACACTGAAGCTTTCTTT
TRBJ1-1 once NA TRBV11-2 CASSALTEAFF TGTGCCAGCAGCGCTTTAACTGAAGCTTTCTTT
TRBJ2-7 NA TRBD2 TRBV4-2 CASRSFVEAGGGSYEQYF TGTGCCAGCCGATCATTTGTGGAAGCGGGAGGGGGGTCCTACGAGCAGTACTTC
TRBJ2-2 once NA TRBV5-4 CASSLSNRDTGELFF TGTGCCAGCAGCTTGTCGAACAGGGACACCGGGGAGCTGTTTTTT
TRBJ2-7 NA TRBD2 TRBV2 CASLPGLASYEQYF TGTGCCAGCTTGCCGGGACTAGCGTCATACGAGCAGTACTTC
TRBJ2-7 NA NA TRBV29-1 CSVVSVSYEQYF TGCAGCGTTGTCTCCGTTAGCTACGAGCAGTACTTC